The 28 T cell receptor beta chains in this list originate from one sample, sequenced in a study of T cell responses to AZD1222 COVID-19 vaccine. The table came from immunoSEQ multiplex PCR; TCRdb's copy has only in-frame clones and leaves some out. Counted here are about 120,000 clones, 80% to 90% occurring once; the ten biggest clones make up 9.4%. Sequencing was performed on peripheral blood, taken on day 0 of AZD1222 vaccination. The receptors here all came from an adult in good health.

CDR3 nucleotides: TGCGCCAGCAGCCAAGGGCTGGATCCAGATACGCAGTATTTT. Translating it yields CASSQGLDPDTQYF. This chain uses TRBV5-1 with TRBJ2-3; unclear D gene. Trimming stripped 4 bases from V and 4 bases from J, with 13 bases between. Germline assignment: CDR1 SGHRS and CDR2 YFSETQ. This CDR3 is 14 amino acids long.

The J gene is TRBJ1-1, the V gene TRBV5-6; no reliable D call. From germline, CDR1 is SGHDT and CDR2 YYEEEE. This CDR3 contains 15 residues. The V end was cut by 0 bases, the J end by 4 bases, with 13 bases between. The CDR3 loop is CASSLVGPLGTEAFF. The CDR3 region has the DNA TGTGCCAGCAGCTTGGTTGGCCCGCTGGGCACTGAAGCTTTCTTT.

The V and J genes are TRBV19 and TRBJ1-3; D uncertain. This CDR3 spans 15 amino acids. Germline V gene sequence: CDR1 LNHDA, CDR2 SQIVND (reference sequence). The ends were cut back, 4 bases at V and 9 bases at J, with 19 bases in the middle. The CDR3 region is CASSKLDPFVGTIYF. DNA of the CDR3: TGTGCCAGTAGTAAACTGGATCCCTTCGTCGGCACCATATATTTT.

V and J are TRBV9 and TRBJ2-3; D uncertain. The V and J ends lost 4 bases and 4 bases respectively, with 13 bases between them. Germline V lookup: CDR1 SGDLS, CDR2 YYNGEE. The CDR3 is 14 amino acids. The CDR3 bases are TGTGCCAGCAGCTTTACAGTTAGGGCAGATACGCAGTATTTT. Its protein product is CASSFTVRADTQYF.

The chain combines TRBV5-1 with TRBJ2-1; D is unresolved. The germline CDR1 and CDR2 sequences are SGHRS and YFSETQ. The CDR3 totals 12 residues. V was clipped by 0 bases and J by 10 bases, with 8 bases between them. The DNA of the CDR3 is TGCGCCAGCAGCTTGGCGGTGGGCGAGCAGTTCTTC. It yields the protein CASSLAVGEQFF.

This chain uses TRBV3-1 (or the pseudogene TRBV3-2) with TRBJ1-5; D is undetermined. Germline lookup yields CDR1 LGHDT and CDR2 YNNKEL (reference sequence). The ends were cut back, 4 bases at V and 5 bases at J, with 12 bases in the middle. The CDR3 runs 14 residues. This CDR3 is CASSPFDSHQPQHF. DNA of the CDR3: TGTGCCAGCAGCCCGTTCGACTCCCATCAGCCCCAGCATTTT.

This clone was found a few times. The chain has TRBV5-1 and TRBJ2-7; D is undetermined. Deletions cut 4 bases from V and 9 bases from J, with 20 bases between. The V gene's germline CDR1 is SGHRS and CDR2 YFSETQ. The CDR3 runs 14 residues. CDR3 nucleotide sequence: TGCGCCAGCAGCACGTCTGATTCGAGGATTGGGCAGTACTTC. Translation: CASSTSDSRIGQYF.

The rearrangement uses TRBV14 and TRBJ1-6, with D possibly being TRBD1 (5 bases). Trimming took off 0 bases at V and 9 bases at J, with 15 bases between the two ends. Germline loops: CDR1 SGHDN, CDR2 FVKESK. This CDR3 contains 16 residues. CDR3 in DNA: TGTGCCAGCAGCCAAGATATCAGGTCCCAGGGTTCACCCCTCCACTTT. Its translation: CASSQDIRSQGSPLHF.

This chain joins TRBV4-3 and TRBJ1-2; D may be TRBD1 (5 bases). This CDR3 has 13 amino acids. Germline V gives CDR1 LGHNA, CDR2 YSLEER. Trimming pared 0 bases from V and 6 bases from J, leaving 8 bases between. CDR3 bases: TGCGCCAGCAGCCAAGAGGGGACCCATGGCTACACCTTC. Translating it yields CASSQEGTHGYTF.

This clone was seen once. The chain is built from TRBV5-1 and TRBJ2-1; no firm D call. CDR3 size: 12 residues. The V end lost 1 base, the J end lost 10 bases, and 9 bases lay between the germline ends. Germline CDR1 SGHRS, CDR2 YFSETQ. CDR3 amino acids: CASSLTDIEQFF. DNA of the CDR3: TGCGCCAGCAGCTTGACGGATATCGAGCAGTTCTTC.

The CDR3 loop is CASSQRGDSAQPQHF. The CDR3 nucleotides are TGTGCCAGCAGCCAACGGGGGGATTCGGCTCAGCCCCAGCATTTT. V is TRBV7-8 and J is TRBJ1-5; D possibly corresponds to TRBD1 (5 bases). V lost 5 bases to trimming and J lost 6 bases, with 17 bases between them. CDR1 SGHVS and CDR2 FQNEAQ come from the germline V gene. This CDR3 spans 15 amino acids.

Here the CDR3 reads CASSRSGTGDQPQHF. The CDR3 DNA follows: TGCGCCAGCAGCCGCTCCGGGACAGGGGATCAGCCCCAGCATTTT. The chain carries TRBV4-1 and TRBJ1-5; TRBD1 aligns across 10 bases. The J segment lost 5 bases and the V segment lost 4 bases, leaving 5 bases of the junction unmatched. The CDR3 contains 15 residues. Germline lookup yields CDR1 MGHRA and CDR2 YSYEKL.

The chain links TRBV6-5 to TRBJ1-3; no definite D call. The CDR3 is 15 residues long. Trimming cost V 4 bases and J 0 bases, with 10 bases left between them. Germline CDR1 and CDR2: MNHEY and SVGAGI. The DNA of the CDR3 is TGTGCCAGCAGTTTGACACCGAGCTCTGGAAACACCATATATTTT. This codes for CASSLTPSSGNTIYF.

This clone was picked up one time. This sequence joins TRBV28 and TRBJ2-5; D is uncertain. V was pared by 3 bases and J by 3 bases, with 11 bases between. CDR3 length equals 14 residues. CDR1 is MDHEN and CDR2 is SYDVKM in the germline V gene. CDR3 residues: CASSLGYNKETQYF. CDR3 DNA sequence: TGTGCCAGCAGTTTGGGCTACAACAAAGAGACCCAGTACTTC. Using reference TRBV28 and TRBJ2-5 for the parts outside the CDR3, the full variable domain is DVKVTQSSRYLVKRTGEKVFLECVQDMDHENMFWYRQDPGLGLRLIYFSYDVKMKEKGDIPEGYSVSREKKERFSLILESASTNQTSMYLCASSLGYNKETQYFGPGTRLLVL.

The J gene is TRBJ2-7, the V gene TRBV7-2; D may be TRBD1 (6 bases). Per germline, CDR1 SGHTA and CDR2 FQGNSA. Trimming pared 0 bases from V and 0 bases from J, leaving 9 bases between. The CDR3 length is 15 residues. The chain's CDR3 is CASSLAVGGSYEQYF. The CDR3, as DNA: TGTGCCAGCAGCTTAGCGGTAGGGGGCTCCTACGAGCAGTACTTC.

The chain links TRBV6-5 to TRBJ2-1; 11 bases are a match to TRBD2. The CDR3 sequence is 14 residues long. J was trimmed by 8 bases and V by 8 bases; bases with no gene match: 8. Per the germline V gene, CDR1 is MNHEY and CDR2 is SVGAGI. The CDR3 spells CASALAGVSHEQFF. The DNA of the CDR3 is TGTGCCAGCGCACTAGCGGGGGTCAGCCATGAGCAGTTCTTC.

This clone was observed once. The DNA for the CDR3 is TGTGCCAGCAGTTCCCCCCAGGGACTAGGCTACACCTTC. The encoded protein is CASSSPQGLGYTF. V and J are TRBV28 and TRBJ1-2; D possibly corresponds to TRBD1 (5 bases). Trimming cost V 4 bases and J 8 bases, with 14 bases left between them. The CDR3 covers 13 residues. CDR1 is MDHEN and CDR2 is SYDVKM in the germline V gene.

The CDR3 protein is CASSLAQGGETQYF. For the CDR3, the DNA is TGTGCCAGCAGCCTAGCACAGGGAGGGGAGACCCAGTACTTC. This chain joins TRBV14 and TRBJ2-5; D perhaps matches TRBD2 (7 bases). V was trimmed by 4 bases and J by 5 bases, leaving 14 bases between them. Germline V CDR1 and CDR2: SGHDN, FVKESK. The CDR3 consists of 14 residues.

The gene calls are TRBV30 and TRBJ1-5; D gene ambiguous. This CDR3 is built from 14 residues. V lost 3 bases and J lost 2, with 11 bases in between. Germline CDR1 is GTSNPN and CDR2 is SVGIG (reference sequence). CDR3 amino acids: CAWSDSWGNQPQHF. CDR3 nucleotide sequence: TGTGCCTGGAGCGATAGTTGGGGCAATCAGCCCCAGCATTTT.

The V gene is TRBV14, the J gene TRBJ2-7; 7 bases align to TRBD2. V lost 4 bases, J lost 4 bases, and 16 bases stayed unmatched. CDR3 length: 17 residues. Germline lookup yields CDR1 SGHDN and CDR2 FVKESK. CDR3 amino acids: CASSRETGGIRVYEQYF. In nucleotides, the CDR3 is TGTGCCAGCAGCCGGGAAACGGGGGGAATCCGTGTGTACGAGCAGTACTTC.

The chain is built from TRBV7-2 and TRBJ2-1; TRBD2 aligns across 11 bases. The J segment lost 10 bases and the V segment lost 5 bases, leaving 10 bases of the junction unmatched. This CDR3 region has 15 residues. CDR1 is SGHTA, CDR2 FQGNSA, per germline. The CDR3 coding sequence is TGTGCCAGCAGCAAGGGTAGCGGGGGGGCTGGAGAGCAGTTCTTC. It specifies CASSKGSGGAGEQFF.

The chain has TRBV29-1 and TRBJ1-2; D is undetermined. The CDR3 loop spans 11 amino acids. With 7 bases removed from V and 8 bases from J, the gap between germline ends came to 14 bases. Germline V gene data show CDR1 as SQVTM and CDR2 as ANQGSEA. This chain's CDR3 is CSGQGGGGYTF. The CDR3 DNA reads as TGCAGCGGTCAAGGAGGCGGAGGCTACACCTTC.

This chain connects TRBV19 to TRBJ1-5; D perhaps matches TRBD1 (5 bases). The CDR3 extends over 13 amino acids. The V gene lost 6 bases and the J gene lost 5 bases, with 11 bases spanning the gap. CDR1 is LNHDA and CDR2 is SQIVND in the germline V gene (reference sequence). The CDR3 region is CASSLDIDQPQHF. The CDR3, as DNA: TGTGCCAGTAGCCTGGACATAGATCAGCCCCAGCATTTT.

The J gene is TRBJ1-2, the V gene TRBV7-8; TRBD1 agrees at 8 bases. Germline CDR1 SGHVS, CDR2 FQNEAQ. Trimming at V came to 3 bases and at J to 6 bases, leaving 0 bases not matched to a gene. There are 12 residues in the CDR3. The CDR3 sequence is CASSLTGDGYTF. The CDR3 DNA is TGTGCCAGCAGCTTGACAGGGGATGGCTACACCTTC.

The gene calls are TRBV6-5 and TRBJ2-1; the match to TRBD2 covers 11 bases. CDR3 size: 14 residues. Per germline, CDR1 MNHEY and CDR2 SVGAGI. V was pared by 5 bases and J by 4 bases, with 1 base of the junction left unmatched. CDR3 sequence: CASSRTSGYNEQFF. CDR3 nucleotides: TGTGCCAGCAGTCGGACTAGCGGGTACAATGAGCAGTTCTTC.

The chain uses TRBV7-2 and TRBJ1-3; D not certain. There are 15 residues in the CDR3. Germline CDR1 reads SGHTA; CDR2 reads FQGNSA. V lost 2 bases and J lost 2, with 10 bases in between. CDR3 sequence (DNA): TGTGCCAGCAGCTTATACAGACCCGCTGGAAACACCATATATTTT. Residues: CASSLYRPAGNTIYF.

The gene calls are TRBV6-6 and TRBJ2-5; weak D call: TRBD2 (6 bases). Germline V gene lookup returns CDR1 MNHNY and CDR2 SVGAGI (reference sequence). V lost 5 bases to trimming and J lost 5 bases, with 21 bases between them. This CDR3 contains 16 residues. The CDR3 DNA reads as TGTGCCAGCAGTGCCCGTCTGGAAGGAGGGAGGGAGACCCAGTACTTC. As protein: CASSARLEGGRETQYF.

This chain links TRBV24-1 with TRBJ2-7; 7 bases align to TRBD1. The CDR3 is made up of 13 amino acids. Losses at the gene ends were 5 bases for V and 5 bases for J; bases not matched to a gene: 5. The germline CDR1 and CDR2 sequences are KGHDR and SFDVKD. CDR3 in amino acids: CATSGDSDHEQYF. The DNA of the CDR3 is TGTGCCACCAGTGGGGACAGTGATCACGAGCAGTACTTC.